Presented here are 26 T cell receptor beta chains from one specimen sequenced in a study of blood T cell repertoires in COVID-19. Libraries were prepared by immunoSEQ multiplex PCR; TCRdb keeps only in-frame clonotypes and omits some of them. Of 70,000 or so clones in the sample, about 89% were seen once. The specimen sequenced was peripheral blood. These receptors all come from a man over 45 with active COVID-19.

The CDR3 DNA sequence: TGCGCCAGCAGTCCCGACAGGGGCTCCTATAATTCACCCCTCCACTTT. Its protein product is CASSPDRGSYNSPLHF. The chain employs TRBV4-3 and TRBJ1-6, with 8 bases aligning to TRBD1. The germline CDR1 and CDR2 sequences are LGHNA and YSLEER. The CDR3 totals 16 residues. The V segment lost 6 bases and the J segment 0 bases; nucleotides outside the gene matches: 4.

This sequence joins TRBV6-6 and TRBJ1-5; D is undetermined. This CDR3 has 13 residues. Trimming stripped 2 bases from V and 4 bases from J, with 6 bases between. CDR1 and CDR2 (germline): MNHNY, SVGAGI (reference sequence). CDR3: CASSYRENQPQHF. The CDR3 nucleotides are TGTGCCAGCAGTTACCGGGAGAATCAGCCCCAGCATTTT.

V is TRBV6-6 and J is TRBJ2-2; 12 bases agree with TRBD2. The CDR3 sequence is 16 residues long. Germline V gene sequence: CDR1 MNHNY, CDR2 SVGAGI (reference sequence). J was trimmed by 7 bases and V by 5 bases; bases with no gene match: 8. DNA for the CDR3: TGTGCCAGCAGTGCCCTAGCGGGAGGGATCGGCGGGGAGCTGTTTTTT. Amino acid sequence: CASSALAGGIGGELFF.

The rearrangement uses TRBV28 and TRBJ2-7; 10 bases are a match to TRBD2. Germline CDR1 and CDR2: MDHEN and SYDVKM. The CDR3 totals 16 residues. V trimming: 5 bases; J trimming: 4 bases; junction bases outside the gene matches: 11. CDR3 protein: CASSQHRTSGSYEQYF. The DNA for the CDR3 is TGTGCCAGCAGTCAACACAGGACTAGCGGAAGTTACGAGCAGTACTTC. Based on the CDR3 plus reference TRBV28 and TRBJ2-7, the full variable domain is DVKVTQSSRYLVKRTGEKVFLECVQDMDHENMFWYRQDPGLGLRLIYFSYDVKMKEKGDIPEGYSVSREKKERFSLILESASTNQTSMYLCASSQHRTSGSYEQYFGPGTRLTVT.

The rearrangement links TRBV2 to TRBJ2-4; TRBD2 aligns across 13 bases. The CDR3 is 15 residues long. Per the germline V gene, CDR1 is SNHLY and CDR2 is FYNNEI. Trimming took 4 bases from V and 9 from J; bases not matched to a gene: 6. The CDR3 DNA is TGTGCCAGCAGTGGTACTAGCGGGAGGGACTCCATTCAGTACTTC. Its translation: CASSGTSGRDSIQYF.

The CDR3 region is CASSYDGLGGFGYTF. In DNA, the CDR3 is TGTGCCAGCAGTTACGATGGTTTAGGGGGATTTGGCTACACCTTC. The chain joins TRBV6-5 to TRBJ1-2; TRBD1 might be the D (6 bases). The CDR3 loop spans 15 amino acids. With 2 bases removed from V and 7 bases from J, the gap between germline ends came to 17 bases. Germline loops: CDR1 MNHEY, CDR2 SVGAGI.

The rearrangement uses TRBV28 and TRBJ1-1, with 7 bases fitting TRBD1. From germline, CDR1 is MDHEN and CDR2 SYDVKM. The CDR3 sequence is 10 residues long. V was pared by 10 bases and J by 7 bases, with 3 bases of the junction left unmatched. Written as DNA, the CDR3 is TGTGCCACAGGACAGGTTGAAGCTTTCTTT. This sequence encodes CATGQVEAFF. Supplemented by reference TRBV28 and TRBJ1-1, the full variable domain reads DVKVTQSSRYLVKRTGEKVFLECVQDMDHENMFWYRQDPGLGLRLIYFSYDVKMKEKGDIPEGYSVSREKKERFSLILESASTNQTSMYLCATGQVEAFFGQGTRLTVV.

This rearrangement joins TRBV5-1 to TRBJ2-1; no firm D call. Germline CDR1 SGHRS, CDR2 YFSETQ. V lost 2 bases, J lost 0 bases, and 9 bases lay in between. The CDR3 has 15 amino acids. The CDR3 spells CASSLSASSYNEQFF. In DNA, the CDR3 is TGCGCCAGCAGCTTAAGCGCGAGCTCCTACAATGAGCAGTTCTTC.

The rearrangement links TRBV5-6 to TRBJ2-1; 7 nucleotides align to TRBD1. This CDR3 region has 15 residues. Germline V gene data show CDR1 as SGHDT and CDR2 as YYEEEE. V shed 3 bases and J 7 bases; nucleotides not matched to a gene: 10. The CDR3 nucleotides read TGTGCCAGCAGCTCCCCAAGACAGGGTGGGAATGAGCAGTTCTTC. Its translation is CASSSPRQGGNEQFF.

V usage is TRBV7-3 and J usage is TRBJ2-3, with unresolved D. The CDR3 is 18 residues long. From germline, CDR1 is SGHTA and CDR2 FQGTGA. With 1 base removed from V and 4 bases from J, the gap between germline ends came to 21 bases. CDR3 sequence reads: CASSLMGHSDPTADTQYF. The DNA of the CDR3 is TGTGCCAGCAGCTTAATGGGCCACAGTGACCCAACTGCAGATACGCAGTATTTT. Full variable domain (rest looked up from reference TRBV7-3 and TRBJ2-3): GAGVSQTPSNKVTEKGKYVELRCDPISGHTALYWYRQSLGQGPEFLIYFQGTGAADDSGLPNDRFFAVRPEGSVSTLKIQRTERGDSAVYLCASSLMGHSDPTADTQYFGPGTRLTVL.

This rearrangement joins TRBV19 to TRBJ2-2; D uncertain. CDR1 is LNHDA, CDR2 SQIVND, per germline (reference sequence). This CDR3 has 14 residues. The V end was cut by 3 bases, the J end by 6 bases, with 11 bases between. The CDR3 region has the DNA TGTGCCAGTAGTATTGGTCCCGGAGCCGGGGAGCTGTTTTTT. It translates to CASSIGPGAGELFF.

J is TRBJ2-7 and V is TRBV7-2, with a weak D call TRBD1 (6 bases). This CDR3 region has 15 residues. CDR1 and CDR2 (germline): SGHTA, FQGNSA. V shed 6 bases and J shed 6 bases, with 21 bases lying between them. The CDR3 reads CASSPNRALGIEQYF. CDR3 sequence (DNA): TGTGCCAGCAGTCCTAACAGGGCTCTTGGGATCGAGCAGTACTTC.

This chain joins TRBV6-2 or TRBV6-3 and TRBJ1-3; D unclear. The CDR3 consists of 16 residues. The germline gives CDR1 MNHEY, CDR2 SVGEGT. Trimming cost V 5 bases and J 2 bases, with 16 bases left between them. CDR3 sequence: CASSRHPWRPGNTIYF. CDR3 nucleotide sequence: TGTGCCAGCAGTCGACACCCCTGGCGCCCTGGAAACACCATATATTTT.

The rearrangement uses TRBV7-9 and TRBJ1-4; TRBD1 is a possible D gene (5 bases). Germline CDR1 reads SEHNR; CDR2 reads FQNEAQ (reference sequence). V shed 5 bases and J shed 7 bases, with 17 bases lying between them. This CDR3 contains 15 residues. CDR3 bases: TGTGCCAGCAGCGCCCCTGCAGGGCGAGGTGAAAAACTGTTTTTT. This codes for CASSAPAGRGEKLFF. Combining the CDR3 with reference TRBV7-9 and TRBJ1-4 gives the whole variable domain DTGVSQNPRHKITKRGQNVTFRCDPISEHNRLYWYRQTLGQGPEFLTYFQNEAQLEKSRLLSDRFSAERPKGSFSTLEIQRTEQGDSAMYLCASSAPAGRGEKLFFGSGTQLSVL.

The chain joins TRBV4-2 to TRBJ2-7, with 11 bases fitting TRBD2. The CDR3 contains 20 residues. J lost 5 bases, V lost 0 bases, and 18 bases had no gene match. From germline, CDR1 is LGHNA and CDR2 YNFKEQ. The CDR3 DNA reads as TGTGCCAGCAGCCAAGAGGCGTCTTTGGGTAGCGGGAGGGCCGAGCACGAGCAGTACTTC. Encoded protein: CASSQEASLGSGRAEHEQYF.

This chain links TRBV5-4 with TRBJ1-1; D is unclear. Trimming stripped 1 base from V and 0 bases from J, with 4 bases between. CDR1 and CDR2 from the germline V gene are SGHNT and YYREEE (reference sequence). The CDR3 loop spans 13 amino acids. CDR3 coding DNA: TGTGCCAGCAGCTTGACAGTGAACACTGAAGCTTTCTTT. This translates into CASSLTVNTEAFF. The full variable domain, completed using reference TRBV5-4 and TRBJ1-1, is ETGVTQSPTHLIKTRGQQVTLRCSSQSGHNTVSWYQQALGQGPQFIFQYYREEENGRGNFPPRFSGLQFPNYSSELNVNALELDDSALYLCASSLTVNTEAFFGQGTRLTVV.

The V call is TRBV19, the J call TRBJ2-7; TRBD1 aligns across 9 bases. In germline, CDR1 is LNHDA, CDR2 SQIVND (reference sequence). The CDR3 is 12 residues long. The V and J ends lost 5 bases and 5 bases, in that order; junction bases with no gene match: 1. The CDR3 here is CASSGTGNEQYF. The CDR3 bases are TGTGCCAGTAGTGGGACAGGGAACGAGCAGTACTTC.

This clone was recorded once. Germline is not matched at one junction end, which may reflect a read error. J is TRBJ1-6 and V is TRBV6-5; 8 bases agree with TRBD1. The CDR3 sequence is 13 residues long. Germline V gene sequence: CDR1 MNHEY, CDR2 SVGAGI. CDR3: CASSYRTGQIELF. CDR3 in DNA: TGTGCCAGCAGTTACCGGACAGGGCAAATAGAGTTGTTT.

The chain joins TRBV20-1 to TRBJ2-3; possible D gene TRBD1, 6 bases. Germline lookup yields CDR1 DFQATT and CDR2 SNEGSKA (reference sequence). The CDR3 has 14 residues. V lost 3 bases to trimming and J lost 8 bases, with 18 bases between them. Here the CDR3 DNA reads TGCAGTGCTAGTTTTCAGGGGATCGGCGGTACGCAGTATTTT. Protein product: CSASFQGIGGTQYF.

CDR3 in amino acids: CASSPPKAEQPQHF. The CDR3 nucleotides read TGTGCCAGTAGTCCCCCCAAAGCCGAGCAGCCCCAGCATTTT. The V and J genes are TRBV19 and TRBJ1-5; no firm D call. The CDR3 consists of 14 residues. The germline V gene has CDR1 LNHDA and CDR2 SQIVND (reference sequence). Trimming removed 5 bases from V and 7 bases from J, with 15 bases in between.

The rearrangement uses TRBV28 and TRBJ1-6; D gene unclear. CDR1 MDHEN and CDR2 SYDVKM come from the germline V gene. The CDR3 is 14 residues long. V was pared by 9 bases and J by 9 bases, with 18 bases between. CDR3 coding DNA: TGTGCCAGTTACTCCGGGATCAGGAGTTCACCCCTCCACTTT. This gives the protein CASYSGIRSSPLHF. Full variable domain (missing parts from reference TRBV28 and TRBJ1-6): DVKVTQSSRYLVKRTGEKVFLECVQDMDHENMFWYRQDPGLGLRLIYFSYDVKMKEKGDIPEGYSVSREKKERFSLILESASTNQTSMYLCASYSGIRSSPLHFGNGTRLTVT.

The chain couples TRBV30 to TRBJ1-3, with D perhaps matching TRBD1 (5 bases). V lost 0 bases and J 3 bases, leaving 12 bases between the germline ends. The CDR3 totals 15 residues. CDR1 GTSNPN and CDR2 SVGIG come from the germline V gene (reference sequence). CDR3 sequence: CAWSVEQAIGNTIYF. In DNA form, the CDR3 reads TGTGCCTGGAGTGTTGAACAGGCGATTGGAAACACCATATATTTT.

This chain uses TRBV7-9 with TRBJ1-1; possibly TRBD1 for D (6 bases). Deletions cut 6 bases from V and 5 bases from J, with 13 bases between. The germline gives CDR1 SEHNR, CDR2 FQNEAQ (reference sequence). The CDR3 contains 13 residues. CDR3 nucleotides: TGTGCCAGCAGACCCAACAGGGATACTGAAGCTTTCTTT. It translates to CASRPNRDTEAFF.

The chain employs TRBV7-9 and TRBJ2-7; D unclear. The germline V gene has CDR1 SEHNR and CDR2 FQNEAQ (reference sequence). The CDR3 loop spans 14 amino acids. Trimming pared 1 base from V and 1 base from J, leaving 8 bases between. The CDR3 nucleotides read TGTGCCAGCAGCTTAGGGCAGGAATCCTACGAGCAGTACTTC. Its translation is CASSLGQESYEQYF.

This clone was found a few times. The CDR3: CASSQAPGQGTPKAFF. Here the CDR3 DNA reads TGTGCCAGCAGCCAAGCACCGGGACAGGGCACACCGAAAGCTTTCTTT. This chain joins TRBV4-2 and TRBJ1-1, with 9 bases matching TRBD1. This CDR3 spans 16 amino acids. J gave up 9 bases and V 1 base, and 12 bases lay outside the gene matches. Germline-derived CDR1 and CDR2 are LGHNA and YNFKEQ.

The chain employs TRBV4-3 and TRBJ2-1, with D maybe TRBD2 (5 bases). The CDR3 sequence is 13 residues long. Germline V lookup: CDR1 LGHNA, CDR2 YSLEER. Trimming removed 3 bases at V and 10 bases at J, with 13 bases between. The chain's CDR3 is CASSHTRTGEQFF. Here the CDR3 DNA reads TGCGCCAGCAGCCACACCCGGACGGGGGAGCAGTTCTTC.